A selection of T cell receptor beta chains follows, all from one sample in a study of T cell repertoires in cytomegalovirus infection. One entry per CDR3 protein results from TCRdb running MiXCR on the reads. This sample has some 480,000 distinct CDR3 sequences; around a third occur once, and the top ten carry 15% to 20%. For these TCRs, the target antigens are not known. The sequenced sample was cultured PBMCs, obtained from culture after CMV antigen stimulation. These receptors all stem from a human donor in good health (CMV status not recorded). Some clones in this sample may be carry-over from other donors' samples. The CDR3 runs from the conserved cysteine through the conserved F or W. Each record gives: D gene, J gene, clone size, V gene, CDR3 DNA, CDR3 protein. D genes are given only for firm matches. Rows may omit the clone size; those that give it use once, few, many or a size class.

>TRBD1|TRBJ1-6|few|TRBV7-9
TGTGCCAGCAGCAATCGACCGGGACAGGGGAATTCACCCCTCCACTTT
CASSNRPGQGNSPLHF
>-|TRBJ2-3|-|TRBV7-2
TGTGCCAGCCAGGCGTTGAGCACAGATACGCAGTATTTT
CASQALSTDTQYF
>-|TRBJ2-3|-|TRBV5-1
TGCGCCAGCAGCTTATGGGACGGTAGCACAGATACGCAGTATTTT
CASSLWDGSTDTQYF
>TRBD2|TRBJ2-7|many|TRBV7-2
TGTGCCAGCAGCTTAGGTAGCGGGAACCTCTACGAGCAGTACTTC
CASSLGSGNLYEQYF
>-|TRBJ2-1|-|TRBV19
TGTGCCAGTAGTGCTTTCGGGGAATTCTACAATGAGCAGTTCTTC
CASSAFGEFYNEQFF
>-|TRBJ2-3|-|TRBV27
TGTGCCAGCAGTTCCCTTGGACTACGAAGCACAGATACGCAGTATTTT
CASSSLGLRSTDTQYF
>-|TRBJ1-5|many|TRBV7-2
TGTGCCAGCAGCCCCCACCCCGCCGTCGGGACTGGGCGAGGTGCCCAGCATTTT
CASSPHPAVGTGRGAQHF
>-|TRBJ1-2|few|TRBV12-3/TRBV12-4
TGTGCCAGCAGTTTTGCCTTATCGGAGCCCTATGGCTACACCTTC
CASSFALSEPYGYTF
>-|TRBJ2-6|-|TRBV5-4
TGTGCCAGCAGCTTTCCCCCTACTTCTGGGGCCAACGTCCTGACTTTC
CASSFPPTSGANVLTF
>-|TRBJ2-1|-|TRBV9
TGTGCCAGCAGCCCCCGGAGCGCAGGTTCCAATGAGCAGTTCTTC
CASSPRSAGSNEQFF
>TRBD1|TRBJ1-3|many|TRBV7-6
TGTGCCAGCAGCCAGGCGGACAGGGGGCTCCCTGGAAACACCATATATTTT
CASSQADRGLPGNTIYF
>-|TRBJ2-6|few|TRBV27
TGTGCCAGCAGACACACTCTCGCCCTCTCTGGGGCCAACGTCCTGACTTTC
CASRHTLALSGANVLTF
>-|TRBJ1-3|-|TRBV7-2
TGTGCCAGCAGCCAAACGGGCATCTCTGGAAACACCATATATTTT
CASSQTGISGNTIYF
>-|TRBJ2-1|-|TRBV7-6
TGTGCCAGCAGCTTAGGAGGGTACGATGAGCAGTTCTTC
CASSLGGYDEQFF
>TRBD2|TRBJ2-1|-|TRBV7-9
TGTGCCAGCAGCCCCGAGTTGCGACTAGCGGGAGGGATCAATGAGCAGTTCTTC
CASSPELRLAGGINEQFF
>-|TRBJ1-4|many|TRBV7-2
TGTGCCAGCAGCCCCTGGGGGGGAAATGAAAAACTGTTTTTT
CASSPWGGNEKLFF
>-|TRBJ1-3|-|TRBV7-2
TGTGCCAGCAGCTTCACAGGTACCCTCTCTGGAAACACCATATATTTT
CASSFTGTLSGNTIYF
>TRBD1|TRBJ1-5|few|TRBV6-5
TGTGCCAGCAGCCTTACAGGGGCTGACAATCAGCCCCAGCATTTT
CASSLTGADNQPQHF
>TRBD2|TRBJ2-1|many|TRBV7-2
TGTGCCAGCAGCTTAGGCCTAGCGGGAGGGGGTGAGCAGTTCTTC
CASSLGLAGGGEQFF
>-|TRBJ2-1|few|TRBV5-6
TGTGCCAGCAGTTTACCTGATTTCTACAATGAGCAGTTCTTC
CASSLPDFYNEQFF
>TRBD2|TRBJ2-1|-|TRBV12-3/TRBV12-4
TGTGCCAGCACCTTAAATCCGGGACTAGCGTTTAAGAATGAGCAGTTCTTC
CASTLNPGLAFKNEQFF
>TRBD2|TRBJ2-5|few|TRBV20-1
TGCAGTGCTAGAGAACCGACTAGCGGTATGCAAGAGACCCAGTACTTC
CSAREPTSGMQETQYF
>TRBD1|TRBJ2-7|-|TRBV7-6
TGTGCCAGCAGCGGGGGACAGGGGGGCGAGCAGTACTTC
CASSGGQGGEQYF